This entry features one T cell receptor beta chain sequence. Antigen specificity is unknown. Libraries were prepared by immunoSEQ multiplex PCR; TCRdb keeps only in-frame clonotypes and omits some of them. Among thousands of clones listed, 92% were seen once. Trimming pared 0 bases from V and 3 bases from J, leaving 9 bases between. CDR3 size: 15 residues. In germline, CDR1 is MNHEY, CDR2 SMNVEV (reference sequence). The sequenced cases were selected for having the highest brain T cell transcript signatures. Patients received at least one anti-epileptic drug before surgery. The sample is drawn from a study of brain T cells in children with intractable seizures. Broader study findings: Known viral epitope-specific CDR3s closely matched each case's top public brain CDR3.

The starting material was resected brain tissue, obtained at surgery. This clonotype was obtained from a boy in the first two years of life with focal cortical dysplasia and intractable seizures. V usage is TRBV27 and J usage is TRBJ2-1; the D gene could be TRBD1 or TRBD2 (5 bases each). CDR3 in amino acids: CASSLSGPDYNEQFF. The CDR3 DNA is TGTGCCAGCAGTTTATCGGGACCCGACTACAATGAGCAGTTCTTC.